This TCR beta chain emerged from a study of breast tumors, draining lymph nodes, adjacent tissues. Breast cancer patients provided tissue from their axillary draining lymph nodes. Study observations and caveats: Data only fit, rather than demonstrated, lymph node origin of most tumor T cells. Compared with basal-like, luminal-like tumors shared significantly more repertoire with nontumor tissue. Tumor repertoires ranked between lymph nodes and nontumor tissue in diversity, with V and J gene preferences.

This clonotype showed up many times. Its target is not known. Looked up from germline, CDR1 is SGHTA and CDR2 is FQGNSA. The CDR3 is made up of 12 amino acids. Deletions cut 5 bases from V and 4 bases from J, with 8 bases between. TCRdb called the multiplex PCR reads again in MiXCR, with one record for every CDR3 protein. The sample has tens of thousands of distinct CDR3 sequences; about 27% are singletons. The TCR originated in a female donor with breast cancer. Some clones in this sample may be carry-over from other donors' samples. The sequenced material came from axillary lymph node tissue. The chain combines TRBV7-2 with TRBJ2-5; D gene uncertain. The CDR3 protein is CASSQRGETQYF. In nucleotides, the CDR3 is TGTGCCAGCAGCCAAAGAGGAGAGACCCAGTACTTC.